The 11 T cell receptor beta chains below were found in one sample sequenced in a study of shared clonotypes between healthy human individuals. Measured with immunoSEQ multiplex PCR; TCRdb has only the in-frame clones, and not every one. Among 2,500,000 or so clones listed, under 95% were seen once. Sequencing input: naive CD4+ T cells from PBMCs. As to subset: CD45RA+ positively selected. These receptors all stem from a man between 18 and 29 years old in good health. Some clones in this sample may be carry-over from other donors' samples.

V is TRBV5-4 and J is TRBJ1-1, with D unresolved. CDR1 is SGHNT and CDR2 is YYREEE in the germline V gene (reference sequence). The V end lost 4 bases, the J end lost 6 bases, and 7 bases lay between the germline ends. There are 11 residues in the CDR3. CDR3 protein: CASSVLAEAFF. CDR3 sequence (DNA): TGTGCCAGCAGCGTGTTGGCTGAAGCTTTCTTT.

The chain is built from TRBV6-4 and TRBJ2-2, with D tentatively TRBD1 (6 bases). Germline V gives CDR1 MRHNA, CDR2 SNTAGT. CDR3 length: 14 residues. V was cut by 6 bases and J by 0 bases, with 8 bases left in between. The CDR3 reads CASSYRANTGELFF. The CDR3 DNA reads TGTGCCAGCAGCTACAGGGCGAACACCGGGGAGCTGTTTTTT.

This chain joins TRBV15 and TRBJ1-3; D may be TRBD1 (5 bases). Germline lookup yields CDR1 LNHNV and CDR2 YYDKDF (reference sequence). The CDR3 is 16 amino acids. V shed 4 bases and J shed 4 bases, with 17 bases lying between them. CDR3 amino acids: CATSNQGHLGGNTIYF. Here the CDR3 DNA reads TGTGCCACCAGCAATCAGGGCCACTTGGGAGGAAACACCATATATTTT.

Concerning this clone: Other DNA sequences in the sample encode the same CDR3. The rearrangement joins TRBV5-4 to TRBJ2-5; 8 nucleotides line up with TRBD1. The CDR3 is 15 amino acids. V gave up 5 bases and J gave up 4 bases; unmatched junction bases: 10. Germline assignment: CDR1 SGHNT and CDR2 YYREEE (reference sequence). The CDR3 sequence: CASSLGQGGAETQYF. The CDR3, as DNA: TGTGCCAGCAGTCTAGGACAGGGAGGAGCAGAGACCCAGTACTTC.

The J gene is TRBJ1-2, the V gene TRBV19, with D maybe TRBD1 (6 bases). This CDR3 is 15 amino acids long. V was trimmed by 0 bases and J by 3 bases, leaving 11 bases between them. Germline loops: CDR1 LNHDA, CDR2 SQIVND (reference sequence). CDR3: CASSIDRGRDYGYTF. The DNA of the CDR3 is TGTGCCAGTAGTATAGACAGGGGAAGGGACTATGGCTACACCTTC.

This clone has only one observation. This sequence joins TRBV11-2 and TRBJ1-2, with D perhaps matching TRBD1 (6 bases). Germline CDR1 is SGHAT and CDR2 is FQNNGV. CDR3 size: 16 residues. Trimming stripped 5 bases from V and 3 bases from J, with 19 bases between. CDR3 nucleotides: TGTGCCAGCAGCCCCCGTTCCGGGGGCGCGGACTATGGCTACACCTTC. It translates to CASSPRSGGADYGYTF.

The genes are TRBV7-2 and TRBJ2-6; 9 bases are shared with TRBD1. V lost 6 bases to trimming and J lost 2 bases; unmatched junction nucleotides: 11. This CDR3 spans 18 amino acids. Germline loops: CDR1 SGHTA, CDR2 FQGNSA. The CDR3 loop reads CASRVDRGGITGANVLTF. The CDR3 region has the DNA TGTGCCAGCAGAGTGGACAGGGGAGGAATCACTGGGGCCAACGTCCTGACTTTC. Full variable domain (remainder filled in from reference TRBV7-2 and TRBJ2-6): GAGVSQSPSNKVTEKGKDVELRCDPISGHTALYWYRQSLGQGLEFLIYFQGNSAPDKSGLPSDRFSAERTGGSVSTLTIQRTQQEDSAVYLCASRVDRGGITGANVLTFGAGSRLTVL.

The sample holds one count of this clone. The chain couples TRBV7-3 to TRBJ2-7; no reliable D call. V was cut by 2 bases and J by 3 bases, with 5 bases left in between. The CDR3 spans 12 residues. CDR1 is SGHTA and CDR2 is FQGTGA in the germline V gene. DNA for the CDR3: TGTGCCAGCAGCTTAGTTGGCTACGAGCAGTACTTC. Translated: CASSLVGYEQYF.

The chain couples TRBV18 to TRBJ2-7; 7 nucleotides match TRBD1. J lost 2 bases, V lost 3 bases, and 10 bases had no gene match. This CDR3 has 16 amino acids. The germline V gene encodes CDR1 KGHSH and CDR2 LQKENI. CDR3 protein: CASSPYSPGTAYEQYF. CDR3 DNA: TGTGCCAGCTCACCCTATTCACCTGGGACAGCCTACGAGCAGTACTTC.

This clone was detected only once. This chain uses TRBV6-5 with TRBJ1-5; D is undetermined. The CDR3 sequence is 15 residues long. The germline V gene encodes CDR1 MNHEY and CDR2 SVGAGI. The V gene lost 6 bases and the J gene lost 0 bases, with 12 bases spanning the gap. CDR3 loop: CASRFSGLSNQPQHF. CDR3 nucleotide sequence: TGTGCCAGCAGATTCTCCGGGCTTAGCAATCAGCCCCAGCATTTT.

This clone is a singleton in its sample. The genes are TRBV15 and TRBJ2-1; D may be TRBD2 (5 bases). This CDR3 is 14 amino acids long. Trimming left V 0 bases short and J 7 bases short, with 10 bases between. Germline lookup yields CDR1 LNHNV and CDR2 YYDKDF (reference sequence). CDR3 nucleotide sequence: TGTGCCACCAGCAGAGATGTTCGCGGGAATGAGCAGTTCTTC. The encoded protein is CATSRDVRGNEQFF.